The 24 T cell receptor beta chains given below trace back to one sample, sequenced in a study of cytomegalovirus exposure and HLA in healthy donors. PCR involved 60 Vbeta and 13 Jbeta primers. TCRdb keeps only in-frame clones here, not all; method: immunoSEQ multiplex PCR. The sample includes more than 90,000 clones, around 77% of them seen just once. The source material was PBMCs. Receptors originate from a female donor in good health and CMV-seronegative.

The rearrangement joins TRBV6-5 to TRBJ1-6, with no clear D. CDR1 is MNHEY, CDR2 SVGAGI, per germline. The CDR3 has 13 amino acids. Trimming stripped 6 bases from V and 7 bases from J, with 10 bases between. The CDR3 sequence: CASSGSQNSPLHF. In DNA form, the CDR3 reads TGTGCCAGCAGCGGGAGTCAGAATTCACCCCTCCACTTT.

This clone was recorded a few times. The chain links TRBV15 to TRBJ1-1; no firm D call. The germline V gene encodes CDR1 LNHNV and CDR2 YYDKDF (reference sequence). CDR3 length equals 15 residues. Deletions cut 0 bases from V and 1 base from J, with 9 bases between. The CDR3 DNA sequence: TGTGCCACCAGCAGAGATCGAGGCACGAACACTGAAGCTTTCTTT. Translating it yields CATSRDRGTNTEAFF. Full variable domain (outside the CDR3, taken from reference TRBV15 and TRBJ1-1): DAMVIQNPRYQVTQFGKPVTLSCSQTLNHNVMYWYQQKSSQAPKLLFHYYDKDFNNEADTPDNFQSRRPNTSFCFLDIRSPGLGDTAMYLCATSRDRGTNTEAFFGQGTRLTVV.

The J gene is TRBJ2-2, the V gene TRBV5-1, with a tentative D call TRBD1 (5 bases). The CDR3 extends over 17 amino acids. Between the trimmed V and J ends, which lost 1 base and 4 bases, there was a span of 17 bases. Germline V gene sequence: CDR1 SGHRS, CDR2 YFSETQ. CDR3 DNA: TGCGCCAGCAGCTTGACAGGTGGCATATCGTTCACCGGGGAGCTGTTTTTT. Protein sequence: CASSLTGGISFTGELFF.

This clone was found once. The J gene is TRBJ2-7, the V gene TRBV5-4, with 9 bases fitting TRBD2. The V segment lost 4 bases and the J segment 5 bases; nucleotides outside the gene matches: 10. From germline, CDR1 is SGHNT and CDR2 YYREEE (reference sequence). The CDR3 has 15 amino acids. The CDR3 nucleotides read TGTGCCAGCAGCCCCATAGCGGGAGATACCAACGAGCAGTACTTC. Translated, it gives CASSPIAGDTNEQYF.

DNA for the CDR3: TGTGCCAGCAGCCCGTTGGGGGGGTCCTACAATGAGCAGTTCTTC. Protein sequence: CASSPLGGSYNEQFF. The chain is built from TRBV9 and TRBJ2-1, with TRBD2 matching over 7 bases. Germline V gene data show CDR1 as SGDLS and CDR2 as YYNGEE. With 4 bases clipped from V and 1 base from J, the junction kept 5 bases outside the gene matches. The CDR3 length is 15 residues.

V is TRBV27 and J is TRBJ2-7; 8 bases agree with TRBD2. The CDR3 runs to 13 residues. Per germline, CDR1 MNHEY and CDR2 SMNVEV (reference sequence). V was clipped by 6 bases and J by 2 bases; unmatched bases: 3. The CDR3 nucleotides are TGTGCCAGCAGACTAGCGGAGACCTACGAGCAGTACTTC. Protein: CASRLAETYEQYF.

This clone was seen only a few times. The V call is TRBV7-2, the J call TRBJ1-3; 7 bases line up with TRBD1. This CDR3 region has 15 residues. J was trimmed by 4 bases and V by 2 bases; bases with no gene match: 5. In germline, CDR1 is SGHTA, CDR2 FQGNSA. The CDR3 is CASSLRGQLGNTIYF. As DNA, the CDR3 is TGTGCCAGCAGCTTAAGGGGACAGTTGGGAAACACCATATATTTT.

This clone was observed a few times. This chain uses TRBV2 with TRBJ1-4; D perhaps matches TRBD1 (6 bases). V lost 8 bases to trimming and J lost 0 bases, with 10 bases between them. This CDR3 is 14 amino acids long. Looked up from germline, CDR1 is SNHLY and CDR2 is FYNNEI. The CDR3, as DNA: TGTGCCAGCCAAAGACAGGCAACTAATGAAAAACTGTTTTTT. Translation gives CASQRQATNEKLFF.

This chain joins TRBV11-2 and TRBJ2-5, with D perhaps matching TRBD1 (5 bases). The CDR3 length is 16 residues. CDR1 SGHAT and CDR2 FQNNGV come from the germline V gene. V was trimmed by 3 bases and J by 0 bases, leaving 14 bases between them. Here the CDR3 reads CASSFTDTGYQETQYF. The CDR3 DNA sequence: TGTGCCAGCAGCTTTACGGACACAGGCTACCAAGAGACCCAGTACTTC.

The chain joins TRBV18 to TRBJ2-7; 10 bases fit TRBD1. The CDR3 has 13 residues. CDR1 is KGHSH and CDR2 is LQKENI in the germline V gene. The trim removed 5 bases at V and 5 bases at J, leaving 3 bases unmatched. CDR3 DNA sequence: TGTGCCAGCTCAACCGGGACAGGGGACGAGCAGTACTTC. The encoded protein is CASSTGTGDEQYF.

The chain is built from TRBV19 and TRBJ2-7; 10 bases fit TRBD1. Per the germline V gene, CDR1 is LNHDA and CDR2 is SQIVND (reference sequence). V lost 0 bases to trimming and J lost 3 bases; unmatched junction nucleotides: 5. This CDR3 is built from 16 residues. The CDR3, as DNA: TGTGCCAGTAGTATAGAGGAAGGACAGGGGGTCTACGAGCAGTACTTC. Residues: CASSIEEGQGVYEQYF.

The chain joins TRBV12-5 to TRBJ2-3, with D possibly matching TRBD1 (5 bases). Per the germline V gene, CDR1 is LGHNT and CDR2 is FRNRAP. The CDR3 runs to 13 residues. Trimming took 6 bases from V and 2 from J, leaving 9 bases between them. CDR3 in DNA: TGTGCTAGTGGCCTAGGGGTCACAGATACGCAGTATTTT. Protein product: CASGLGVTDTQYF.

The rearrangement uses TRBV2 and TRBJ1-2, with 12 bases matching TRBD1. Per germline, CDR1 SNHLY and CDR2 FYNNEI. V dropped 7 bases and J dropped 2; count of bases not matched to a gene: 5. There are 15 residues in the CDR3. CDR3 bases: TGTGCCAGCAACCCCGGGACAGGGGGCAACTATGGCTACACCTTC. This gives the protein CASNPGTGGNYGYTF.

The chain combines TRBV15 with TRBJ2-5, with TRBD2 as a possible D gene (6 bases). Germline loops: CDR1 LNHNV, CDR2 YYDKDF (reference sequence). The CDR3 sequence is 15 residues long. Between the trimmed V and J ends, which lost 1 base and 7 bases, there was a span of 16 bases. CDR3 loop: CATSRALQSEGTQYF. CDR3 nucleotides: TGTGCCACCAGCAGAGCATTACAATCGGAGGGGACCCAGTACTTC.

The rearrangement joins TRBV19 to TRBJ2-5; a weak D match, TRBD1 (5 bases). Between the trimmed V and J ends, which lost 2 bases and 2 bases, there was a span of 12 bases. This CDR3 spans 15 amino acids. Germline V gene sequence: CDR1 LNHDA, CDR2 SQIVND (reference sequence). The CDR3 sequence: CASSIRLPGQETQYF. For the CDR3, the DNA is TGTGCCAGTAGTATAAGGTTGCCAGGGCAAGAGACCCAGTACTTC.

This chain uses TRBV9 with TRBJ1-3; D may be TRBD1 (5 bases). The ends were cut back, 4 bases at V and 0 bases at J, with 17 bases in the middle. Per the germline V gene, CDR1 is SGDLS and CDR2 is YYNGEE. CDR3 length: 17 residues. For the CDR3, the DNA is TGTGCCAGCAGCACCCGAACCGGGACTTACTCTGGAAACACCATATATTTT. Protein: CASSTRTGTYSGNTIYF.

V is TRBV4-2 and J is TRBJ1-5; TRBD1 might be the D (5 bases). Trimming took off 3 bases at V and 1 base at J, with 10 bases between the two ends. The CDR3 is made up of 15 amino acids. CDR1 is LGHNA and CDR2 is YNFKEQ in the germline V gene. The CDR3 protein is CASSHETESNQPQHF. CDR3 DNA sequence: TGTGCCAGCAGCCACGAGACAGAAAGCAATCAGCCCCAGCATTTT.

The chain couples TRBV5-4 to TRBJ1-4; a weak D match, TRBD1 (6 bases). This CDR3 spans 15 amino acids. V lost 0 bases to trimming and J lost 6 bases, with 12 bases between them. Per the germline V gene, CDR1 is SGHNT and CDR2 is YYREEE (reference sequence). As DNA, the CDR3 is TGTGCCAGCAGCTTGGATCTGCGGACAGATGAAAAACTGTTTTTT. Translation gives CASSLDLRTDEKLFF.

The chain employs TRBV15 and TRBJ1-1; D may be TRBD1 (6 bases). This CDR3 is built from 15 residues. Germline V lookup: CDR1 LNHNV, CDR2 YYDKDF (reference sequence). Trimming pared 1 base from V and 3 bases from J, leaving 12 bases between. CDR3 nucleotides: TGTGCCACCAGCAGAGGGCCAGGGGAGCACACTGAAGCTTTCTTT. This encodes CATSRGPGEHTEAFF.

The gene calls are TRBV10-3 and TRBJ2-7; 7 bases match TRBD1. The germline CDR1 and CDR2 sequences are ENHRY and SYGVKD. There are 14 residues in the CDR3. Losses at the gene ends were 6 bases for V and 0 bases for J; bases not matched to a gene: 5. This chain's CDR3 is CAIRRQGDSYEQYF. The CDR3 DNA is TGTGCCATCAGAAGACAGGGAGACTCCTACGAGCAGTACTTC.

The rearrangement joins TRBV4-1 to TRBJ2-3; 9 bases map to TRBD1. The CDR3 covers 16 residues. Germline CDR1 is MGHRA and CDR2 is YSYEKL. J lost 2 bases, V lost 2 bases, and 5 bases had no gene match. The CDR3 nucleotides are TGCGCCAGCAGCCAAAGACAGGGGGGAGCCACAGATACGCAGTATTTT. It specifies CASSQRQGGATDTQYF.

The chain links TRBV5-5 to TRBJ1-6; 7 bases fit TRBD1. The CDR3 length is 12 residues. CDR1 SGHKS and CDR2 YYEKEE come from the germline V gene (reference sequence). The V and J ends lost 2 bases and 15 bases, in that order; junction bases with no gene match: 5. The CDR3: CASSFRGVVLHF. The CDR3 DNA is TGTGCCAGCAGCTTCAGGGGGGTAGTCCTCCACTTT.

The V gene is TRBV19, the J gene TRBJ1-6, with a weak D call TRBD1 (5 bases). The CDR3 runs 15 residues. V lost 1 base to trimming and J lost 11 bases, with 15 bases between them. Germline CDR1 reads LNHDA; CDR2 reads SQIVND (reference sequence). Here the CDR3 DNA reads TGTGCCAGTAGTATAGTGGGGCAGTTCGCGGCACCCCTCCACTTT. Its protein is CASSIVGQFAAPLHF. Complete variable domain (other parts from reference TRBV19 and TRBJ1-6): DGGITQSPKYLFRKEGQNVTLSCEQNLNHDAMYWYRQDPGQGLRLIYYSQIVNDFQKGDIAEGYSVSREKKESFPLTVTSAQKNPTAFYLCASSIVGQFAAPLHFGNGTRLTVT.

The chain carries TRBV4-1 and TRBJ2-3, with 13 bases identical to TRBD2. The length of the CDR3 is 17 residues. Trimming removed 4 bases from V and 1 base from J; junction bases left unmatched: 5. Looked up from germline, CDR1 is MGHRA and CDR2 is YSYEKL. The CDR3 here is CASSRRTSGGGTDTQYF. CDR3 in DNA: TGCGCCAGCAGCCGAAGGACTAGCGGGGGCGGCACAGATACGCAGTATTTT.